Following are 16 T cell receptor beta chains from one sample sequenced in a study of T cells in Graves' hyperthyroidism and ophthalmopathy. TCR beta CDR3 regions were amplified from RNA. With the HTBI primer set, the TCR CDR3 went through a first round of RT-PCR. TCRdb used MiXCR to reprocess the multiplex PCR reads, holding one entry per CDR3 protein. The sample comprises 500,000 to 550,000 distinct CDR3 sequences, 15% to 20% of which are singletons, and over 45% rests with the top ten. The sequenced sample was blood. The receptors were gathered from a man aged 40-55 years with Graves' ophthalmopathy.

This clonotype was counted a few times. The genes are TRBV7-9 and TRBJ2-1; D uncertain. The V and J ends lost 6 bases and 4 bases respectively, with 13 bases between them. The CDR3 is 14 residues long. Germline V gene sequence: CDR1 SEHNR, CDR2 FQNEAQ (reference sequence). The CDR3 nucleotides are TGTGCCAGCAGTCAATCGACACCGTACAATGAGCAGTTCTTC. Its protein product is CASSQSTPYNEQFF.

This clonotype was detected many times. The J gene is TRBJ2-7, the V gene TRBV20-1, with D unresolved. This CDR3 has 13 amino acids. Per germline, CDR1 DFQATT and CDR2 SNEGSKA (reference sequence). Trimming stripped 1 base from V and 4 bases from J, with 11 bases between. In DNA form, the CDR3 reads TGCAGTGCTAGAGCTGCGAGTTCGTACGAGCAGTACTTC. Translated: CSARAASSYEQYF.

In its sample, this clonotype was seen many times. The chain recombines TRBV11-3 with TRBJ2-3; TRBD2 matches at 8 bases. This CDR3 comprises 15 residues. V lost 5 bases and J lost 3; bases outside the gene matches: 7. Per the germline V gene, CDR1 is SGHNT and CDR2 is YENEEA. CDR3 nucleotides: TGTGCCAGCAGCCCAGGGACTAGAAGGACAGATACGCAGTATTTT. Translating gives CASSPGTRRTDTQYF.

This clonotype was seen repeatedly, ten times or more. In nucleotides, the CDR3 is TGCAGTGCTAGAGTGGCCACAGATACGCAGTATTTT. Protein: CSARVATDTQYF. The chain employs TRBV20-1 and TRBJ2-3; D is unclear. The CDR3 runs 12 residues. Trimming pared 1 base from V and 2 bases from J, leaving 4 bases between. Germline V CDR1 and CDR2: DFQATT, SNEGSKA (reference sequence).

The chain recombines TRBV6-5 with TRBJ2-7; possibly TRBD1 for D (6 bases). V shed 2 bases and J shed 2 bases, with 16 bases lying between them. Germline V gene data show CDR1 as MNHEY and CDR2 as SVGAGI. The CDR3 is made up of 16 amino acids. CDR3: CASSYRRLGGTYEQYF. The CDR3 nucleotides are TGTGCCAGCAGTTACAGGCGCCTAGGGGGTACCTACGAGCAGTACTTC.

The chain is built from TRBV7-9 and TRBJ2-7; unclear D gene. This CDR3 region has 13 residues. V was shortened by 4 bases and J by 6 bases, with 13 bases between the two germline ends. The V gene's germline CDR1 is SEHNR and CDR2 FQNEAQ (reference sequence). The CDR3, as DNA: TGTGCCAGCAGCTCTCCGGGCATCGGCGAGCAGTACTTC. Its protein product is CASSSPGIGEQYF.

This clonotype was counted at least ten times. Here the CDR3 reads CASSDLGTRGLEQFF. Here the CDR3 DNA reads TGTGCCAGCAGTGATTTAGGGACTAGGGGACTAGAGCAGTTCTTC. This rearrangement joins TRBV28 to TRBJ2-1; the match to TRBD2 covers 8 bases. CDR1 is MDHEN, CDR2 SYDVKM, per germline. V gave up 5 bases and J gave up 10 bases; unmatched junction bases: 13. There are 15 residues in the CDR3.

There are a few counts of this clonotype. The rearrangement uses TRBV6-2 or TRBV6-3 and TRBJ2-7; D is uncertain. Germline V CDR1 and CDR2: MNHEY, SVGEGT. The CDR3 contains 16 residues. V lost 5 bases to trimming and J lost 0 bases, with 17 bases between them. The CDR3 sequence: CASSPYRRPSSYEQYF. In DNA form, the CDR3 reads TGTGCCAGCAGTCCGTACAGAAGGCCGAGCTCCTACGAGCAGTACTTC.

This clonotype was seen ten or more times. This chain uses TRBV6-1 with TRBJ2-2, with 7 bases that match TRBD1. CDR3 size: 15 residues. Germline CDR1 and CDR2: MNHNS and SASEGT. After removal of 7 bases from V and 1 base from J, the junction contained 6 bases not matched to a gene. The DNA for the CDR3 is TGTGCCAGCACCTCGGGACAGCTGAACACCGGGGAGCTGTTTTTT. This gives the protein CASTSGQLNTGELFF.

This clonotype was seen only once. A read error is possible here, since a much larger clone lies one base away. The rearrangement links TRBV20-1 to TRBJ2-3, with D possibly TRBD2 on 5 matching bases. The CDR3 is 16 residues long. Trimming stripped 0 bases from V and 2 bases from J, with 15 bases between. The germline gives CDR1 DFQATT, CDR2 SNEGSKA (reference sequence). CDR3 loop: CSARDAARGNTDTQYF. In nucleotides, the CDR3 is TGCAGTGCTAGAGATGCGGCGCGAGGGAACACAGATACGCAGTATTTT.

The table lists this clonotype with a few counts. The rearrangement links TRBV19 to TRBJ2-7; the D gene is possibly TRBD1 (6 bases). This CDR3 comprises 13 residues. Germline V gene data show CDR1 as LNHDA and CDR2 as SQIVND (reference sequence). V was trimmed by 6 bases and J by 3 bases, leaving 12 bases between them. CDR3 DNA: TGTGCCAGTAGGGGGCAGGGGATCTACGAGCAGTACTTC. Encoded protein: CASRGQGIYEQYF.

The rearrangement links TRBV28 to TRBJ2-1; D not resolved. This CDR3 is 11 amino acids long. V was trimmed by 10 bases and J by 8 bases, leaving 12 bases between them. The germline V gene has CDR1 MDHEN and CDR2 SYDVKM. CDR3 residues: CATTTDDEQFF. CDR3 coding DNA: TGTGCCACTACAACCGACGATGAGCAGTTCTTC.

This clonotype was detected only a few times. The chain has TRBV6-1 and TRBJ1-1; 7 nucleotides line up with TRBD1. This CDR3 has 15 amino acids. Trimming at V came to 5 bases and at J to 5 bases, leaving 11 bases not matched to a gene. The germline CDR1 and CDR2 sequences are MNHNS and SASEGT. CDR3 residues: CASSKLTGVRTEAFF. The CDR3 nucleotides read TGTGCCAGCAGTAAACTCACAGGGGTTCGGACTGAAGCTTTCTTT.

The table lists this clonotype with a count of one. The chain carries TRBV28 and TRBJ1-1, with D perhaps matching TRBD1 (5 bases). This CDR3 is built from 13 residues. CDR1 is MDHEN and CDR2 is SYDVKM in the germline V gene. The V end was cut by 2 bases, the J end by 5 bases, with 9 bases between. Here the CDR3 reads CASSLGRQTEAFF. As DNA, the CDR3 is TGTGCCAGCAGTTTAGGACGACAGACTGAAGCTTTCTTT.

This clonotype was detected ten times or more. The chain couples TRBV18 to TRBJ1-5; 7 bases align to TRBD1. CDR1 and CDR2 (germline): KGHSH, LQKENI. This CDR3 has 14 residues. V dropped 6 bases and J dropped 3; count of bases not matched to a gene: 5. The CDR3 spells CASSYGQVNQPQHF. The CDR3 nucleotides read TGTGCCAGCTCCTACGGACAGGTCAATCAGCCCCAGCATTTT.

Details on this clonotype: This sequence may be a read error, since a much larger clone differs from it by one base. The chain is built from TRBV20-1 and TRBJ2-5, with D uncertain. Deletions cut 4 bases from V and 1 base from J, with 13 bases between. This CDR3 spans 14 amino acids. Germline lookup yields CDR1 DFQATT and CDR2 SNEGSKA (reference sequence). The CDR3: CSAITRNSQETQYF. The CDR3 DNA reads as TGCAGTGCTATTACCCGGAACAGCCAAGAGACCCAGTACTTC.